This TCR beta chain was recorded in a study of siplizumab effects on memory and regulatory T cells. Whole-study findings and limits: The diversity of naive T cells seemed greater than that of memory cells, and their alloresponse contribution seemed major.

Sequenced by immunoSEQ multiplex PCR; TCRdb stores in-frame clones only, minus some. The table includes some 81,000 clones, 85% to 95% detected once. Regarding this clone: The antigen is undetermined.

The junction had 7 bases not matched to a gene; V was cut back by 6 bases and J by 4 bases. The germline gives CDR1 SNHLY, CDR2 FYNNEI. CDR3 length equals 15 residues. Sequenced material: CD8+ T cells sorted from blood. J is TRBJ1-2 and V is TRBV2; TRBD1 agrees at 11 bases. This TCR was sampled from a human donor in good health. The CDR3 sequence: CASRVWDRGTYGYTF. CDR3 in DNA: TGTGCCAGCAGAGTATGGGACAGGGGGACCTATGGCTACACCTTC. The variable domain in full, completed from reference TRBV2 and TRBJ1-2, reads EPEVTQTPSHQVTQMGQEVILRCVPISNHLYFYWYRQILGQKVEFLVSFYNNEISEKSEIFDDQFSVERPDGSNFTLKIRSTKLEDSAMYFCASRVWDRGTYGYTFGSGTRLTVV.